These T cell receptor beta chains were read from a single sample in a study of blood T cell repertoires in COVID-19. Profiling relied on immunoSEQ multiplex PCR, and the TCRdb table lists in-frame clones only, not all of them. The sample includes a few hundred thousand clones, 85% of them seen just once. Specimen: peripheral blood. The receptor source for this set is a woman between 50 and 59 years old with active or convalescent COVID-19. CDR3s include the opening cysteine and the closing phenylalanine or tryptophan. Each record gives: V gene, D gene, J gene, clone size, CDR3 length, CDR3 protein, CDR3 DNA. The D gene is left open where the match is weak. The listing skips clone size in some rows; elsewhere it reads once, few, many or a size class.

>TRBV28|.|TRBJ1-1|.|14
CASRIWGENTEAFF
TGTGCCAGCAGGATTTGGGGGGAGAACACTGAAGCTTTCTTT
>TRBV4-1|.|TRBJ1-4|.|13
CASTAGTNEKLFF
TGCGCCAGCACCGCGGGAACTAATGAAAAACTGTTTTTT
>TRBV28|.|TRBJ1-2|.|14
CASSLGGASYGYTF
TGTGCCAGCAGTTTAGGGGGGGCCAGCTATGGCTACACCTTC
>TRBV11-2|.|TRBJ1-2|.|13
CASSLGPGIGYTF
TGTGCCAGCAGCTTAGGTCCAGGGATAGGCTACACCTTC
>TRBV3-1/TRBV3-2|.|TRBJ2-7|.|17
CASSQPPGGPRSYEQYF
TGTGCCAGCAGCCAACCTCCCGGAGGACCCCGCTCCTACGAGCAGTACTTC
>TRBV10-2|TRBD2|TRBJ2-1|.|19
CASSEPRSRTSGRRNEQFF
TGCGCCAGCAGTGAGCCGCGGAGCAGGACTAGCGGGAGGAGGAATGAGCAGTTCTTC
>TRBV5-1|.|TRBJ1-1|.|14
CASSLGPMNTEAFF
TGCGCCAGCAGCTTGGGGCCCATGAACACTGAAGCTTTCTTT
>TRBV5-1|.|TRBJ1-1|few|14
CASSLAGFSTEAFF
TGCGCCAGCAGCTTGGCCGGGTTTTCCACTGAAGCTTTCTTT
>TRBV27|.|TRBJ2-7|few|14
CASSWAGQSYEQYF
TGTGCCAGCAGTTGGGCGGGACAGAGCTACGAGCAGTACTTC
>TRBV14|.|TRBJ2-7|once|16
CASSQEGPTLTYEQYF
TGTGCCAGCAGCCAAGAAGGTCCGACACTTACCTACGAGCAGTACTTC
>TRBV5-8|.|TRBJ1-2|.|12
CASSLERGGYTF
TGTGCCAGCAGCTTGGAGCGGGGAGGCTACACCTTC
>TRBV15|.|TRBJ2-6|.|14
CATRSGSGANVLTF
TGTGCCACCAGATCAGGCTCTGGGGCCAACGTCCTGACTTTC
>TRBV7-9|.|TRBJ2-1|many|14
CASSLSSGYNEQFF
TGTGCCAGCAGCTTAAGCAGCGGGTACAATGAGCAGTTCTTC
>TRBV6-1|.|TRBJ1-3|.|16
CASSERSWVSGNTIYF
TGTGCCAGCAGTGAAAGGAGCTGGGTATCCGGAAACACCATATATTTT
>TRBV5-1|.|TRBJ2-7|.|15
CASRLGGLSSYEQYF
TGCGCCAGCAGACTTGGGGGGTTAAGCTCCTACGAGCAGTACTTC
>TRBV7-3|TRBD2|TRBJ2-2|.|15
CASSRGLAGAGELFF
TGTGCCAGCAGCCGAGGACTAGCGGGAGCCGGGGAGCTGTTTTTT
>TRBV4-1|TRBD1|TRBJ1-1|.|16
CASSQAGGQLNTEAFF
TGCGCCAGCAGCCAAGCCGGGGGACAGCTGAACACTGAAGCTTTCTTT
>TRBV7-9|.|TRBJ2-7|.|13
CASSLALGTEQYF
TGTGCCAGCAGCTTAGCACTGGGGACAGAGCAGTACTTC
>TRBV7-9|.|TRBJ1-1|.|14
CASSPGLPGTEAFF
TGTGCCAGCAGCCCGGGACTCCCGGGCACTGAAGCTTTCTTT
>TRBV3-1/TRBV3-2|TRBD2|TRBJ2-1|.|15
CASSQASGTFNEQFF
TGTGCCAGCAGCCAGGCTAGCGGGACCTTCAATGAGCAGTTCTTC
>TRBV28|.|TRBJ1-3|.|14
CASRSHLVGNTIYF
TGTGCCAGCAGGTCACATCTCGTTGGAAACACCATATATTTT
>TRBV5-4|.|TRBJ1-1|.|14
CASSFYRVNTEAFF
TGTGCCAGCAGCTTTTACAGGGTGAACACTGAAGCTTTCTTT
>TRBV11-1|.|TRBJ2-3|.|15
CASSRRDTRTDTQYF
TGTGCCAGCAGCAGACGGGACACTCGGACAGATACGCAGTATTTT
>TRBV9|TRBD1|TRBJ1-6|.|15
CASSALGGGGSPLHF
TGTGCCAGCAGCGCCTTAGGGGGCGGTGGGTCACCCCTCCACTTT
>TRBV6-5|.|TRBJ2-7|.|15
CASSPGSFRDYEQYF
TGTGCCAGCAGTCCCGGGAGTTTCCGCGACTACGAGCAGTACTTC
>TRBV28|.|TRBJ1-4|.|12
CASSRREGSLFF
TGTGCCAGCAGTCGCAGGGAAGGAAGTCTGTTTTTT
>TRBV6-6|.|TRBJ2-5|.|15
CASSSPGQNQETQYF
TGTGCCAGCAGTTCACCTGGACAGAACCAAGAGACCCAGTACTTC
>TRBV6-5|.|TRBJ1-3|once|14
CASTSGGSGNTIYF
TGTGCCAGCACCTCCGGGGGCTCTGGAAACACCATATATTTT
>TRBV6-1|TRBD1|TRBJ1-5|.|17
CASSEATGTGGNQPQHF
TGTGCCAGCAGTGAAGCTACTGGGACAGGGGGGAATCAGCCCCAGCATTTT
>TRBV7-8|.|TRBJ1-2|.|17
CASSSENLITTYYGYTF
TGTGCCAGCAGTTCCGAGAATCTGATAACCACTTACTATGGCTACACCTTC
>TRBV7-2|TRBD1|TRBJ1-2|few|13
CASSPGQARGYTF
TGTGCCAGCAGCCCAGGACAGGCTCGCGGCTACACCTTC
>TRBV29-1|.|TRBJ2-5|.|13
CSVGLPREETQYF
TGCAGCGTTGGGCTCCCAAGGGAGGAGACCCAGTACTTC
>TRBV4-1|TRBD1|TRBJ1-6|.|17
CASSQATPGQKRAPLHF
TGCGCCAGCAGCCAGGCGACTCCGGGACAGAAAAGGGCACCCCTCCACTTT
>TRBV5-1|TRBD2|TRBJ2-1|.|15
CASSMTSGLGNEQFF
TGCGCCAGCAGCATGACTAGCGGGCTGGGGAATGAGCAGTTCTTC
>TRBV11-2|.|TRBJ2-1|.|11
CASLGEIGQFF
TGTGCCAGCCTAGGTGAGATTGGGCAGTTCTTC
>TRBV28|TRBD2|TRBJ2-3|.|18
CASIPGLAGGGYTDTQYF
TGTGCCAGCATCCCGGGACTAGCGGGGGGGGGATACACAGATACGCAGTATTTT
>TRBV19|TRBD2|TRBJ2-1|.|16
CASSIGGTSGMEEQFF
TGTGCCAGTAGTATAGGGGGGACTAGCGGTATGGAAGAGCAGTTCTTC